This record covers a single T cell receptor beta chain. The data belong to a study of blood T cell repertoires in COVID-19. The overall study: COVID-19 samples, acute and convalescent, were from the United States, Italy and Spain. Sources were T cells, B-cell-depleted T cells, or PBMCs; the material itself was cDNA or gDNA.

The V gene's germline CDR1 is SGHRS and CDR2 YFSETQ. Trimming removed 0 bases from V and 8 bases from J; junction bases left unmatched: 4. This CDR3 has 15 residues. In the original analysis: Amplification with reference gene primers provided the estimates of nucleated cell counts. Generated by immunoSEQ multiplex PCR, the TCRdb table keeps only in-frame clones and is missing some. V, J and clone size reflect that table, while D and trimming were determined from the DNA. Of about 52,000 clones in the sample, about 82% are singletons; the top ten hold around 23%. Sequenced material: peripheral blood. The J gene is TRBJ2-2, the V gene TRBV5-1; 10 positions match TRBD2. The clonotype originates from a woman of 80 years or more with acute or convalescent COVID-19. The CDR3 nucleotides are TGCGCCAGCAGCTTGGAAAGCGGGAGGGCTGGGGAGCTGTTTTTT. Protein sequence: CASSLESGRAGELFF. Using reference TRBV5-1 and TRBJ2-2 for the parts outside the CDR3, the full variable domain is KAGVTQTPRYLIKTRGQQVTLSCSPISGHRSVSWYQQTPGQGLQFLFEYFSETQRNKGNFPGRFSGRQFSNSRSEMNVSTLELGDSALYLCASSLESGRAGELFFGEGSRLTVL.